The clone carrying this T cell receptor beta chain was picked up a small number of times. It was with a sample-barcoded 5' primer and a J-beta primer mix that a second PCR of roughly 6 to 12 cycles was run. Using its own MiXCR run on the 5' RACE reads, TCRdb lists one record per CDR3 protein. The repertoire holds some 760,000 distinct CDR3 sequences, with around 25% as singletons. The V end lost 0 bases, the J end lost 6 bases, and 14 bases lay between the germline ends. CDR3 size: 15 residues. Germline V gene data show CDR1 as DFQATT and CDR2 as SNEGSKA (reference sequence). This entry is derived from a study of blood T cells in healthy people across ages. Separately, the same data were catalogued under a study of T cells of mothers and their children.

The V and J genes are TRBV20-1 and TRBJ1-4, with D tentatively TRBD1 (5 bases). The TCR was taken from a boy between 10 and 17 years old in good health. Specimen: blood. The CDR3 region is CSARDLRQGDEKLFF. Written as DNA, the CDR3 is TGCAGTGCTAGAGATCTGAGGCAGGGCGATGAAAAACTGTTTTTT.